This T cell receptor (beta chain) was sequenced for a study of vaccination and CD4 T cells after COVID-19. Study context: Six males and four females constituted the convalescent cohort, two of whom were Hispanic. Overall study results and limits: Looking at convalescent patients, a median about 90% of reactive clones were present only post-vaccination. The median SARS-CoV-2-reactive clonotype number increased from about 20 to 38, without statistical significance.

Treatment: approximately nine-day PBMC culture with coronavirus spike peptide pools or control peptides (ViraFEST assay). Germline V CDR1 and CDR2: MNHNS, SASEGT. V was shortened by 7 bases and J by 5 bases, with 20 bases between the two germline ends. The length of the CDR3 is 15 residues. About this clonotype: Its specificity is unknown.

The Oncomine TCR Beta short-read assay was applied to DNA of cultured CD4+ T cells. TCRdb fed the PCR reads into MiXCR, producing one record per CDR3 protein. This sample has approximately 14,000 distinct CDR3 sequences, with about 55% found just once. The chain joins TRBV6-1 to TRBJ2-5; maybe TRBD1 (8 bases). Sample: CD4+ T cells from blood, cultured in vitro, taken before SARS-CoV-2 vaccination. The sequence came from a human donor who had recovered from COVID-19. CDR3 nucleotides: TGTGCCAGCAAAATCAACAGGGGGGGACGGGAGACCCAGTACTTC. It specifies CASKINRGGRETQYF.